This TCR beta chain was retrieved from a study of T cells in Graves' hyperthyroidism and ophthalmopathy. It was RNA transcripts that yielded the amplified TCR beta CDR3 regions. The HTBI set primed first-round TCR CDR3 RT-PCR. Using its own MiXCR run on the multiplex PCR reads, TCRdb lists one record per CDR3 protein. The top ten clones hold about 50% of a sample with under 400,000 distinct CDR3 sequences, 20% to 25% of them seen once. This clonotype was counted ten times or more. Material for sequencing was blood. The TCR originated in a woman between 50 and 59 years old with Graves' hyperthyroidism.

The CDR3 region has the DNA TGTGCCAGCAGCGGCTACAGGGAGGTGGGCAATGGCTACACCTTC. It encodes CASSGYREVGNGYTF. The J gene is TRBJ1-2, the V gene TRBV11-2; perhaps TRBD1 as D (6 bases). CDR3 length: 15 amino acids. Germline lookup yields CDR1 SGHAT and CDR2 FQNNGV. The V end was cut by 5 bases, the J end by 6 bases, with 19 bases between.